One and the same sample provided the 23 T cell receptor beta chains below, sequenced in a study of PD-L1 blockade in urothelial cancer. Specified time point: peripheral blood 6 weeks after treatment start. Data came from immunoSEQ multiplex PCR; TCRdb stores just in-frame clones and leaves some out. In the table there are more than 60,000 clones, approximately 91% of which are singletons. The specimen was PBMCs, collected around atezolizumab (anti-PD-L1) treatment. The receptors derive from a man between 60 and 70 years old with urothelial cancer.

J is TRBJ1-3 and V is TRBV30; 10 bases align to TRBD1. Germline-derived CDR1 and CDR2 are GTSNPN and SVGIG (reference sequence). This CDR3 region has 14 residues. V lost 3 bases to trimming and J lost 4 bases; unmatched junction nucleotides: 3. Here the CDR3 reads CAWSGTGEGNTIYF. The CDR3 coding sequence is TGTGCCTGGAGCGGGACAGGGGAAGGAAACACCATATATTTT.

This sequence joins TRBV6-5 and TRBJ2-3, with TRBD1 identical over 9 bases. The CDR3 is 15 amino acids. Per germline, CDR1 MNHEY and CDR2 SVGAGI. J lost 2 bases, V lost 2 bases, and 2 bases had no gene match. The CDR3 region is CASSYGTGITDTQYF. In nucleotides, the CDR3 is TGTGCCAGCAGTTACGGGACAGGGATCACAGATACGCAGTATTTT.

This chain uses TRBV6-9 with TRBJ1-2; TRBD1 aligns across 7 bases. CDR3 size: 14 residues. Trimming at V came to 7 bases and at J to 4 bases, leaving 9 bases not matched to a gene. Germline V CDR1 and CDR2: MNHGY, SVAAGI. This chain's CDR3 is CASTRQGGIYGYTF. DNA for the CDR3: TGTGCCAGCACCAGACAGGGTGGAATCTATGGCTACACCTTC.

The CDR3 bases are TGTGCCAGCAGCGCAACCGGGACAGGGACGTACTTC. Protein sequence: CASSATGTGTYF. The chain has TRBV6-1 and TRBJ2-4, with 9 positions matching TRBD1. CDR3 length: 12 residues. Germline V CDR1 and CDR2: MNHNS, SASEGT. V dropped 6 bases and J dropped 15; count of bases not matched to a gene: 9.

This chain links TRBV7-9 with TRBJ1-1; D gene uncertain. The V gene's germline CDR1 is SEHNR and CDR2 FQNEAQ (reference sequence). With 5 bases removed from V and 2 bases from J, the gap between germline ends came to 12 bases. The CDR3 contains 14 residues. In DNA, the CDR3 is TGTGCCAGCAGCCCGACTGCGCTAAACACTGAAGCTTTCTTT. Protein product: CASSPTALNTEAFF. Filled out from reference TRBV7-9 and TRBJ1-1, the complete variable domain reads DTGVSQNPRHKITKRGQNVTFRCDPISEHNRLYWYRQTLGQGPEFLTYFQNEAQLEKSRLLSDRFSAERPKGSFSTLEIQRTEQGDSAMYLCASSPTALNTEAFFGQGTRLTVV.

The chain has TRBV5-5 and TRBJ2-4, with a possible D match to TRBD1 (5 bases). Germline loops: CDR1 SGHKS, CDR2 YYEKEE (reference sequence). This CDR3 comprises 13 residues. V lost 1 base to trimming and J lost 7 bases, with 9 bases between them. The CDR3 sequence: CASSLWGANIQYF. The CDR3 nucleotides read TGTGCCAGCAGCTTGTGGGGCGCGAACATTCAGTACTTC.

The chain combines TRBV19 with TRBJ1-1, with 8 bases aligning to TRBD1. This CDR3 has 17 residues. V lost 5 bases to trimming and J lost 5 bases; unmatched junction nucleotides: 16. Germline V gene lookup returns CDR1 LNHDA and CDR2 SQIVND (reference sequence). CDR3 nucleotides: TGTGCCAGTAGTCAGTGGACAGGGCGGTCTCGGGGGACTGAAGCTTTCTTT. Translating gives CASSQWTGRSRGTEAFF.

This clone was seen a handful of times. This chain links TRBV7-8 with TRBJ1-2; 7 bases match TRBD1. This CDR3 spans 14 amino acids. J lost 6 bases, V lost 5 bases, and 9 bases had no gene match. CDR1 is SGHVS and CDR2 is FQNEAQ in the germline V gene. CDR3 protein: CASSRSQGMDGYTF. The CDR3 DNA sequence: TGTGCCAGCAGCCGATCACAGGGGATGGATGGCTACACCTTC.

The chain has TRBV6-5 and TRBJ2-1; 9 positions match TRBD2. With 0 bases clipped from V and 7 bases from J, the junction kept 4 bases outside the gene matches. Germline CDR1 reads MNHEY; CDR2 reads SVGAGI. This CDR3 contains 15 residues. For the CDR3, the DNA is TGTGCCAGCAGTTACTCTAGCGGGGGCTTTAATGAGCAGTTCTTC. This encodes CASSYSSGGFNEQFF.

A single count supports this clone. V usage is TRBV28 and J usage is TRBJ1-1; 9 positions agree with TRBD1. Per the germline V gene, CDR1 is MDHEN and CDR2 is SYDVKM. This CDR3 comprises 12 residues. V shed 8 bases and J 3 bases; nucleotides not matched to a gene: 1. The CDR3 DNA follows: TGTGCCAGCCGGGACAGGGACACTGAAGCTTTCTTT. Encoded protein: CASRDRDTEAFF.

The rearrangement links TRBV2 to TRBJ1-6; 8 nucleotides line up with TRBD1. This CDR3 is built from 14 residues. CDR1 and CDR2 (germline): SNHLY, FYNNEI. With 7 bases clipped from V and 8 bases from J, the junction kept 7 bases outside the gene matches. The CDR3 sequence: CASNSGTGYSPLHF. The CDR3 region has the DNA TGTGCCAGCAATTCCGGGACAGGCTATTCACCCCTCCACTTT.

The chain uses TRBV5-5 and TRBJ1-2, with D hard to call. Trimming took 1 base from V and 3 from J, leaving 10 bases between them. Germline lookup yields CDR1 SGHKS and CDR2 YYEKEE (reference sequence). This CDR3 comprises 14 residues. The CDR3 nucleotides read TGTGCCAGCAGCTTGCCGGGGAAGTACTATGGCTACACCTTC. It specifies CASSLPGKYYGYTF.

This sequence joins TRBV18 and TRBJ1-5; D remains unclear. The CDR3 spans 15 residues. Germline V CDR1 and CDR2: KGHSH, LQKENI. V lost 3 bases and J 3 bases, leaving 12 bases between the germline ends. CDR3 region: CASSPVSGSNQPQHF. The CDR3 DNA reads TGTGCCAGCTCACCCGTTTCAGGTTCCAATCAGCCCCAGCATTTT.

The chain is built from TRBV7-2 and TRBJ1-1, with TRBD1 as a possible D gene (5 bases). Trimming left V 3 bases short and J 7 bases short, with 21 bases between. Germline CDR1 is SGHTA and CDR2 is FQGNSA. The CDR3 sequence is 16 residues long. DNA for the CDR3: TGTGCCAGCAGCTTCACCCCGGGACTGATAACAGGTGAAGCTTTCTTT. Translated, it gives CASSFTPGLITGEAFF.

This clone was detected only once. The chain recombines TRBV7-3 with TRBJ2-1, with D perhaps matching TRBD2 (5 bases). CDR1 is SGHTA and CDR2 is FQGTGA in the germline V gene. V was trimmed by 9 bases and J by 5 bases, leaving 11 bases between them. The CDR3 is 12 amino acids. CDR3 nucleotides: TGTGCCAGTTCCCGGGGAAACAATGAGCAGTTCTTC. As protein: CASSRGNNEQFF.

The V gene is TRBV4-1, the J gene TRBJ2-5; 8 bases are shared with TRBD2. Trimming took 4 bases from V and 6 from J; bases not matched to a gene: 7. This CDR3 is built from 14 residues. The germline CDR1 and CDR2 sequences are MGHRA and YSYEKL. The CDR3 sequence: CASSRSGSGKTQYF. The CDR3 region has the DNA TGCGCCAGCAGCCGGAGCGGGAGTGGGAAGACCCAGTACTTC.

The V and J genes are TRBV9 and TRBJ2-2; 7 bases align to TRBD2. The ends lost 0 bases at V and 4 bases at J; junction bases unmatched: 6. This CDR3 region has 16 residues. CDR1 and CDR2 from the germline V gene are SGDLS and YYNGEE. CDR3 loop: CASSVGGRAATGELFF. For the CDR3, the DNA is TGTGCCAGCAGCGTAGGTGGGAGGGCCGCCACCGGGGAGCTGTTTTTT.

The chain joins TRBV28 to TRBJ2-4; D may be TRBD2 (5 bases). The V and J ends lost 5 bases and 0 bases respectively, with 14 bases between them. CDR3 length: 16 amino acids. From germline, CDR1 is MDHEN and CDR2 SYDVKM. CDR3 residues: CASSVVERTAKNIQYF. As DNA, the CDR3 is TGTGCCAGCAGTGTCGTAGAGCGGACAGCCAAAAACATTCAGTACTTC.

As DNA, the CDR3 is TGTGCCAGCAGCCAAGATCCTAAGAACACTGAAGCTTTCTTT. This sequence encodes CASSQDPKNTEAFF. This rearrangement joins TRBV4-2 to TRBJ1-1; unclear D gene. This CDR3 spans 14 amino acids. Germline values: CDR1 LGHNA, CDR2 YNFKEQ. Trimming left V 0 bases short and J 1 base short, with 6 bases between.

The rearrangement joins TRBV5-3 to TRBJ1-2; 7 positions agree with TRBD1. TRBV5-3 is designated an ORF whose function remains uncertain. V dropped 0 bases and J dropped 4; count of bases not matched to a gene: 6. The CDR3 sequence is 15 residues long. In DNA form, the CDR3 reads TGTGCCAGAAGCTTGGTTAGGCAGGGGGGCTATGGCTACACCTTC. Translating gives CARSLVRQGGYGYTF.

This chain uses TRBV5-6 with TRBJ2-2; D not certain. The ends were cut back, 2 bases at V and 1 base at J, with 12 bases in the middle. CDR3 length: 16 residues. Germline V gene data show CDR1 as SGHDT and CDR2 as YYEEEE. CDR3 sequence (DNA): TGTGCCAGCAGCTTTTATTCGGTAAAGAACACCGGGGAGCTGTTTTTT. This translates into CASSFYSVKNTGELFF.

The chain couples TRBV2 to TRBJ1-1; the match to TRBD1 covers 7 bases. The CDR3 covers 15 residues. Per germline, CDR1 SNHLY and CDR2 FYNNEI. V trimming: 7 bases; J trimming: 1 base; junction bases outside the gene matches: 9. The CDR3, as DNA: TGTGCCAGCACTCCAACGGGACAGCCGAACACTGAAGCTTTCTTT. Translated: CASTPTGQPNTEAFF.

V and J are TRBV10-2 and TRBJ2-1; 14 bases agree with TRBD2. CDR1 and CDR2 (germline): WSHSY, SAAADI. The CDR3 is 13 amino acids. Trimming cost V 9 bases and J 6 bases; bases outside gene matches: 1. CDR3 nucleotide sequence: TGCGCCAGTGGACTAGCGGGAGGCAATGAGCAGTTCTTC. Amino acids: CASGLAGGNEQFF.